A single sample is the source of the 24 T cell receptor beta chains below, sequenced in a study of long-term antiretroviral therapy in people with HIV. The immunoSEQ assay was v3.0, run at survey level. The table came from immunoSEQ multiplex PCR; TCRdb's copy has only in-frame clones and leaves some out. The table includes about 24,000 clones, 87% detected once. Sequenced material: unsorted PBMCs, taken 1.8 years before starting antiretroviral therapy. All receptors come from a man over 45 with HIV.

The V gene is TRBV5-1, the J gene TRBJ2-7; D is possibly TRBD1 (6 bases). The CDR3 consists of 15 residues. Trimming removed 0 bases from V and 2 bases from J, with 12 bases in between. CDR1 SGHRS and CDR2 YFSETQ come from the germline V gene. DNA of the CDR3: TGCGCCAGCAGCTTGGGTCCACAGGGTACCTACGAGCAGTACTTC. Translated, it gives CASSLGPQGTYEQYF. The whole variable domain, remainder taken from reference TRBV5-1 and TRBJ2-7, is KAGVTQTPRYLIKTRGQQVTLSCSPISGHRSVSWYQQTPGQGLQFLFEYFSETQRNKGNFPGRFSGRQFSNSRSEMNVSTLELGDSALYLCASSLGPQGTYEQYFGPGTRLTVT.

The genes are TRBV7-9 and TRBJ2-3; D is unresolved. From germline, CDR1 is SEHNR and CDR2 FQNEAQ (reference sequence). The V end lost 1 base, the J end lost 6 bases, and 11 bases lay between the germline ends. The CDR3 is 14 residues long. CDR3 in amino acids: CASSLGAPEDTQYF. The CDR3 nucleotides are TGTGCCAGCAGCTTAGGGGCTCCAGAGGATACGCAGTATTTT.

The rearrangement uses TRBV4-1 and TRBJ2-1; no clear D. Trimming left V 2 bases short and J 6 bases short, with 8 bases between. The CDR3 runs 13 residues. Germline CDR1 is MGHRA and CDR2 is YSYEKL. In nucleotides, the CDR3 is TGCGCCAGCAGCCAATTGGACGGCAATGAGCAGTTCTTC. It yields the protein CASSQLDGNEQFF.

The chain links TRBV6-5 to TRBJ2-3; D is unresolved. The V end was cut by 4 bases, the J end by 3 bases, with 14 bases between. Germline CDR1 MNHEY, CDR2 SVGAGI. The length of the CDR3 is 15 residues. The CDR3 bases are TGTGCCAGCAGTTCCGCCCCGATTAGGACAGATACGCAGTATTTT. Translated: CASSSAPIRTDTQYF.

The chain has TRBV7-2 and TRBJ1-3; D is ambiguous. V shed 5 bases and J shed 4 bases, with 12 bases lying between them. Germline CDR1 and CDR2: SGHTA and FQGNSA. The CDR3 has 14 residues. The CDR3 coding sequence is TGTGCCAGCAGCCCTCCCTGGCCCGGAAACACCATATATTTT. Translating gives CASSPPWPGNTIYF.

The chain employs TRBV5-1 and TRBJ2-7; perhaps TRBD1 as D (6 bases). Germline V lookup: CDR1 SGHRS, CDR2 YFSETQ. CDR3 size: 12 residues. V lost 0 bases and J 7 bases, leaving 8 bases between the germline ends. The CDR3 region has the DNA TGCGCCAGCAGCTTGGAGGGGGTAGAGCAGTACTTC. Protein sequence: CASSLEGVEQYF.

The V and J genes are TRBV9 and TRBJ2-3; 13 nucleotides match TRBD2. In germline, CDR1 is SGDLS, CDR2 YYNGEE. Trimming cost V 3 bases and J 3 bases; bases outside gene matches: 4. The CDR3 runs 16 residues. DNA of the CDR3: TGTGCCAGCAGCGCAACTAGCGGGGGGGGGACAGATACGCAGTATTTT. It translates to CASSATSGGGTDTQYF.

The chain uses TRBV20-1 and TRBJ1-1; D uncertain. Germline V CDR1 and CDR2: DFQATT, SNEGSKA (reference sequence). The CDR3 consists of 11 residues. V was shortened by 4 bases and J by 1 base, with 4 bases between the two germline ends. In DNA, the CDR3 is TGCAGTGCTATATCGAACACTGAAGCTTTCTTT. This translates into CSAISNTEAFF.

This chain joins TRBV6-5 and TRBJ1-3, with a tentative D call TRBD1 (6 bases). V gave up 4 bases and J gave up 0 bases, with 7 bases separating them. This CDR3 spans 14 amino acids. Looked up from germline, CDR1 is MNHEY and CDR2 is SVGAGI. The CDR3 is CASSWTASGNTIYF. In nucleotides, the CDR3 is TGTGCCAGCAGTTGGACAGCCTCTGGAAACACCATATATTTT.

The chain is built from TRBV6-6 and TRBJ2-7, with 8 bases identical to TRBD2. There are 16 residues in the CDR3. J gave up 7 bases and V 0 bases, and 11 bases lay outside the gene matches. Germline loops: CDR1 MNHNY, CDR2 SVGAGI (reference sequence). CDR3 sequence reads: CASSYSKSSGWREQYF. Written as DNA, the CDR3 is TGTGCCAGCAGTTACTCGAAGTCTAGCGGGTGGAGGGAGCAGTACTTC.

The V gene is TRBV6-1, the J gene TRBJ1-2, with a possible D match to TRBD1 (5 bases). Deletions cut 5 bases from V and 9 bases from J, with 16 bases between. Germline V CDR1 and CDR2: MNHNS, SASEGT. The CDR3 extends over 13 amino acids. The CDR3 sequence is CASSPREDISYTF. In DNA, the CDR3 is TGTGCCAGCAGTCCTCGCGAGGACATCAGCTACACCTTC.

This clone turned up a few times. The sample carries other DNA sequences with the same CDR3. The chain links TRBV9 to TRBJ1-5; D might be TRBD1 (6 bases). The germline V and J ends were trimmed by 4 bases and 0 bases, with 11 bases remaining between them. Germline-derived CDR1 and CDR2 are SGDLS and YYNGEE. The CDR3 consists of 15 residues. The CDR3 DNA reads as TGTGCCAGCAGCCCTGGAGGGGGTAGCAATCAGCCCCAGCATTTT. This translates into CASSPGGGSNQPQHF.

CDR3 nucleotides: TGTGCCACCAGCAACCCAAGTAGGGGGGGCGGAGAGACCCAGTACTTC. Residues: CATSNPSRGGGETQYF. The rearrangement links TRBV15 to TRBJ2-5, with a tentative D call TRBD2 (7 bases). Looked up from germline, CDR1 is LNHNV and CDR2 is YYDKDF (reference sequence). The CDR3 spans 16 residues. With 4 bases removed from V and 4 bases from J, the gap between germline ends came to 19 bases. Variable domain in full (rest from reference TRBV15 and TRBJ2-5): DAMVIQNPRYQVTQFGKPVTLSCSQTLNHNVMYWYQQKSSQAPKLLFHYYDKDFNNEADTPDNFQSRRPNTSFCFLDIRSPGLGDTAMYLCATSNPSRGGGETQYFGPGTRLLVL.

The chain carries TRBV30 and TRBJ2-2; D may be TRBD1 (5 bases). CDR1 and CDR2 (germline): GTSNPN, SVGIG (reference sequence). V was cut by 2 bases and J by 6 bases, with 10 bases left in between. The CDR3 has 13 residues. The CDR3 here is CAWSRQSAGELFF. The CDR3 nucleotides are TGTGCCTGGAGTCGACAGTCGGCCGGGGAGCTGTTTTTT.

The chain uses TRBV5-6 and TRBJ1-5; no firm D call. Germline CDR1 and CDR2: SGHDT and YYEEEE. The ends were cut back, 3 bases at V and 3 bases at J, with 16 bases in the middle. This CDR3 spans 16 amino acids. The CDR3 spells CASSSNVASLNQPQHF. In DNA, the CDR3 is TGTGCCAGCAGCTCTAACGTCGCCAGCCTCAATCAGCCCCAGCATTTT.

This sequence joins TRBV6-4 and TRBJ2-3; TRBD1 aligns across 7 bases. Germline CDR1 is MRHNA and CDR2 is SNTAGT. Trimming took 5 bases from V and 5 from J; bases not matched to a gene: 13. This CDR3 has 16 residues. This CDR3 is CASSPRQGGSLDTQYF. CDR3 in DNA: TGTGCCAGCAGTCCCCGACAGGGTGGTAGTTTAGATACGCAGTATTTT.

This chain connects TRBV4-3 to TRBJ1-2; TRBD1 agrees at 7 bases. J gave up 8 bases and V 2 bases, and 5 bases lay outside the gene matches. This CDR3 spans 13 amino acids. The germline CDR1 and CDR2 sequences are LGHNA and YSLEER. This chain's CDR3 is CASSQQGVGGYTF. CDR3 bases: TGCGCCAGCAGCCAACAGGGGGTAGGCGGCTACACCTTC.

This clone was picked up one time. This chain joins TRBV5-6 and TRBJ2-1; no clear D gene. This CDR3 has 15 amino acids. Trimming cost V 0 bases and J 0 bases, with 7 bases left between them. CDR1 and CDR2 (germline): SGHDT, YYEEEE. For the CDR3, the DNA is TGTGCCAGCAGCTTGGTCGGGTCCTCCTACAATGAGCAGTTCTTC. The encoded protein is CASSLVGSSYNEQFF.

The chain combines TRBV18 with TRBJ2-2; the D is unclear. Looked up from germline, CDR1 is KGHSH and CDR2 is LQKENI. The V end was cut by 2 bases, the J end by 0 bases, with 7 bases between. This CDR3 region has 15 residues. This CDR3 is CASSPWKPNTGELFF. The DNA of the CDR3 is TGTGCCAGCTCACCATGGAAGCCGAACACCGGGGAGCTGTTTTTT.

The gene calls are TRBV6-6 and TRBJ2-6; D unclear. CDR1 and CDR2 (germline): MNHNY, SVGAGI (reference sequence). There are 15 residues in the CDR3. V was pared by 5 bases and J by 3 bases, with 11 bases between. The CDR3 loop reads CASSDQGRGANVLTF. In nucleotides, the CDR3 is TGTGCCAGCAGTGACCAAGGGCGTGGGGCCAACGTCCTGACTTTC.

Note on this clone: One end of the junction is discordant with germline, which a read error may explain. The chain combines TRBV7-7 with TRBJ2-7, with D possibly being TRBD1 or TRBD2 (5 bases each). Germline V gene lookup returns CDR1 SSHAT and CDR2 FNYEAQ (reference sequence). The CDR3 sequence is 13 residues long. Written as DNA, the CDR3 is TGTGCTAGCAGCTCCCACGGCCAGGGACAGCAGTACTTC. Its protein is CASSSHGQGQQYF.

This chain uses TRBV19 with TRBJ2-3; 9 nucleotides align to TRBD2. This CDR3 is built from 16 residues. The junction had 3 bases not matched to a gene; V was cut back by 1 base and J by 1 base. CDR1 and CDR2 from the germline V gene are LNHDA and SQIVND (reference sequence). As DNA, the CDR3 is TGTGCCAGTAGTATAGGCGGGGGGGCCGGCACAGATACGCAGTATTTT. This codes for CASSIGGGAGTDTQYF.

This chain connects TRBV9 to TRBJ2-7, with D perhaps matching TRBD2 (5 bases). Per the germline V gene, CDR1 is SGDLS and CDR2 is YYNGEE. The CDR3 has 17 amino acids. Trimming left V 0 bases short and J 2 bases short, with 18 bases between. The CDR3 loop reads CASSVADRPTRAYEQYF. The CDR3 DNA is TGTGCCAGCAGCGTAGCTGATAGGCCAACGCGGGCCTACGAGCAGTACTTC.

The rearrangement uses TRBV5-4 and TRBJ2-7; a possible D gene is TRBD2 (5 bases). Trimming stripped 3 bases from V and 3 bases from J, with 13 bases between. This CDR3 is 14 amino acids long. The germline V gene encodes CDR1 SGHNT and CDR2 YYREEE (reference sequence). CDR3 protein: CASSSRAGLYEQYF. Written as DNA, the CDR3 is TGTGCCAGCAGCTCCCGCGCAGGACTCTACGAGCAGTACTTC.